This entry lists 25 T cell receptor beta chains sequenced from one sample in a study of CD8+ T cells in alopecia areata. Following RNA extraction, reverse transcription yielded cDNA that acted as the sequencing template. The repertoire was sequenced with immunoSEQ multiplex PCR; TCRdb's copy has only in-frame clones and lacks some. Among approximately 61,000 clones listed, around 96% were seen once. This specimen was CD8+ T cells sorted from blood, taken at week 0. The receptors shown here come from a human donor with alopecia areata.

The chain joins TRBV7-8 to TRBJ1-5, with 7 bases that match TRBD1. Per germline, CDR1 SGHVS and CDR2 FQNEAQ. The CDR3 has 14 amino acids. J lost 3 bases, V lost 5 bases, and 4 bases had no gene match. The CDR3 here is CASSQGGDNQPQHF. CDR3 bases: TGTGCCAGCAGCCAGGGGGGTGACAATCAGCCCCAGCATTTT.

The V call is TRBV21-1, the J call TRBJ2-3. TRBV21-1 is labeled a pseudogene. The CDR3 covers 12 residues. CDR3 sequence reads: CASSKLRNTQYF. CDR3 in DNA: TGTGCCAGCAGCAAGTTACGGAATACGCAGTATTTT.

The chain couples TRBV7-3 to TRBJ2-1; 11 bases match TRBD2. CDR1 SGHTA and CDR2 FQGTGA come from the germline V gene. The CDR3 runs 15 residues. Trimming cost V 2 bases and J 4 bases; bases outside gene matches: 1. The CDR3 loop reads CASSLLAGGYNEQFF. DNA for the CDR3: TGTGCCAGCAGCTTACTAGCGGGGGGTTACAATGAGCAGTTCTTC.

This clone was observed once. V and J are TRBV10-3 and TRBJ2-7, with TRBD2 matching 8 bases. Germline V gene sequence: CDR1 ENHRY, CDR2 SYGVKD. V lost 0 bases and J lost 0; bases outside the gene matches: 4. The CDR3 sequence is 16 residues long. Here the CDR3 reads CAISESRGAISYEQYF. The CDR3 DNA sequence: TGTGCCATCAGTGAGTCGCGGGGGGCGATCTCCTACGAGCAGTACTTC.

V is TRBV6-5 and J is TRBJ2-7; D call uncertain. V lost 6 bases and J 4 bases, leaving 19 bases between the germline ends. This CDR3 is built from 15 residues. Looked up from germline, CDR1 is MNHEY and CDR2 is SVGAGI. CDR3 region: CASSLDGGSFYEQYF. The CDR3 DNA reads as TGTGCCAGCAGCCTGGACGGCGGTTCCTTTTACGAGCAGTACTTC.

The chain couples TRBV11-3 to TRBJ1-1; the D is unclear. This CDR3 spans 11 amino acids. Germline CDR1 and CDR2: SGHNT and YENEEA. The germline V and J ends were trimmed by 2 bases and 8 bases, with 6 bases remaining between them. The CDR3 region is CASSLSVEAFF. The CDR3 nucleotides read TGTGCCAGCAGCTTATCAGTCGAAGCTTTCTTT.

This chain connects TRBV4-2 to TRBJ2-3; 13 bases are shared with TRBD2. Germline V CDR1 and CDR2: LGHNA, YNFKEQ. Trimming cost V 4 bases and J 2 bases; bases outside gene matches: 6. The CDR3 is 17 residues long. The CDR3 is CASSPSGTSGITDTQYF. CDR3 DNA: TGTGCCAGCAGCCCCTCCGGGACTAGCGGGATCACAGATACGCAGTATTTT.

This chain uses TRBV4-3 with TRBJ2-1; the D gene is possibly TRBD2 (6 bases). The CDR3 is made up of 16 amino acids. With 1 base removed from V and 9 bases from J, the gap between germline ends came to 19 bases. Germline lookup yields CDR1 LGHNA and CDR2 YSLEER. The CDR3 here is CASSQGSSAQWSEQFF. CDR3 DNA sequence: TGCGCCAGCAGCCAAGGGTCTAGCGCCCAGTGGAGTGAGCAGTTCTTC.

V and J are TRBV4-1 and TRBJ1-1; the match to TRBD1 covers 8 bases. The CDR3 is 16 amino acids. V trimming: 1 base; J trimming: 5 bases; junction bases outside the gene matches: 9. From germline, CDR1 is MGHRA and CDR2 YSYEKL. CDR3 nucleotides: TGCGCCAGCAGCCAAGGCGATTACAGGGGGGGAACTGAAGCTTTCTTT. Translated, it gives CASSQGDYRGGTEAFF.

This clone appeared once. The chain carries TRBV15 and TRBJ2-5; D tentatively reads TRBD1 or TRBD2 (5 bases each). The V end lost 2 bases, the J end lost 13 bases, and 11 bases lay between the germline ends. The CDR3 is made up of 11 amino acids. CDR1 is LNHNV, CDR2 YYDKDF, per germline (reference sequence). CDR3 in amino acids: CATSRKGTSYF. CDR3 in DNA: TGTGCCACCAGCAGAAAGGGGACCTCGTACTTC.

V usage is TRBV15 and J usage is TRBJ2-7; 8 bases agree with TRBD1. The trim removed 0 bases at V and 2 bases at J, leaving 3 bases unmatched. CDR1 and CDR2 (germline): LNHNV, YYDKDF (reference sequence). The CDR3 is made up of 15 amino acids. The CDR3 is CATSRETGDTYEQYF. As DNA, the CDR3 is TGTGCCACCAGCAGAGAGACAGGGGACACCTACGAGCAGTACTTC.

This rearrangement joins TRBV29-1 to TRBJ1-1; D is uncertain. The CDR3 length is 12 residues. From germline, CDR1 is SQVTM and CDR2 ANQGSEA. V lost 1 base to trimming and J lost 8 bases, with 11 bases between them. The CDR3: CSVEGASPEAFF. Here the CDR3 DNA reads TGCAGCGTTGAAGGGGCGAGTCCCGAAGCTTTCTTT.

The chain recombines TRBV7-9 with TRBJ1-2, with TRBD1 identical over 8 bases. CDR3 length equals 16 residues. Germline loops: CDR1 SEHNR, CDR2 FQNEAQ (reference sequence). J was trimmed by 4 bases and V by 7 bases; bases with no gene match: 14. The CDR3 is CASIQTGQGAVYGYTF. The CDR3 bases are TGTGCCAGCATTCAGACCGGACAGGGCGCGGTCTATGGCTACACCTTC.

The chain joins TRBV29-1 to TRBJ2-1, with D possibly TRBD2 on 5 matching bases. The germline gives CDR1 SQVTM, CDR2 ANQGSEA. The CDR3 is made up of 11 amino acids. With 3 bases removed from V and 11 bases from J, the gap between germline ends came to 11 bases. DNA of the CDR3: TGCAGCGTTGAGGTCCGGGGAAAGCAGTTCTTC. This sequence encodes CSVEVRGKQFF.

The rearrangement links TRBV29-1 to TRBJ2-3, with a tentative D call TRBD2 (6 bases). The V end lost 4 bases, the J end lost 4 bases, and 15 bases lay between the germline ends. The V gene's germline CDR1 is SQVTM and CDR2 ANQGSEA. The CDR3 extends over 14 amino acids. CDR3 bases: TGCAGCGTTGTATTGGCGGGGTTCGCAGATACGCAGTATTTT. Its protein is CSVVLAGFADTQYF.

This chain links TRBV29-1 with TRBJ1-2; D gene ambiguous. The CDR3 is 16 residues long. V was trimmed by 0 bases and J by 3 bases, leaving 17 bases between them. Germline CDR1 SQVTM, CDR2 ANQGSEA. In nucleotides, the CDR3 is TGCAGCGTTGAAGATCTGTATGTGGAGTACGACTATGGCTACACCTTC. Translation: CSVEDLYVEYDYGYTF.

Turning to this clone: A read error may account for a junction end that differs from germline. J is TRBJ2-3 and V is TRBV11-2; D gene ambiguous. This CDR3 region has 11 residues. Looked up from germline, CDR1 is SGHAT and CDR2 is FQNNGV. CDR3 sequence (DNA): TGTGCCAGCGGCTTGGGGAATACGCAGTATTTT. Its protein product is CASGLGNTQYF. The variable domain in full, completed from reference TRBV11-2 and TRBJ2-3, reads EAGVAQSPRYKIIEKRQSVAFWCNPISGHATLYWYQQILGQGPKLLIQFQNNGVVDDSQLPKDRFSAERLKGVDSTLKIQPAKLEDSAVYLCASGLGNTQYFGPGTRLTVL.

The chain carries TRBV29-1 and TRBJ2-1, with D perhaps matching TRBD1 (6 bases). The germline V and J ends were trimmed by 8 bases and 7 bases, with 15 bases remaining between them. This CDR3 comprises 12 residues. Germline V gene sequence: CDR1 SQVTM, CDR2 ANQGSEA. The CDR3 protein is CSSQDSWNEQFF. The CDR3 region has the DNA TGCAGCTCCCAGGACAGCTGGAATGAGCAGTTCTTC.

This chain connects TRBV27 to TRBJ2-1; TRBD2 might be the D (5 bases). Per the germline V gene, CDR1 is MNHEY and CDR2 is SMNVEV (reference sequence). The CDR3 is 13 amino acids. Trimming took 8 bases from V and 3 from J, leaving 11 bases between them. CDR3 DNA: TGTGCCAGCGGAGGACGGTACTACAATGAGCAGTTCTTC. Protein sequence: CASGGRYYNEQFF.

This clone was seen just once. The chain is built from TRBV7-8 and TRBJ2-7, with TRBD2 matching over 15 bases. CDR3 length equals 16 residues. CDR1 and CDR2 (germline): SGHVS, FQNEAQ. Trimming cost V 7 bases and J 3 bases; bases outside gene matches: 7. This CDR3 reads CASIEGLAGGYYEQYF. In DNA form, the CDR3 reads TGTGCCAGCATCGAGGGACTAGCGGGGGGTTACTACGAGCAGTACTTC.

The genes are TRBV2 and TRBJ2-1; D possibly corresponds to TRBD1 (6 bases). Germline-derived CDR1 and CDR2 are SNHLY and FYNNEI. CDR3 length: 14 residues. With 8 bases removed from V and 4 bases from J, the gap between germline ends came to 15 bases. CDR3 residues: CASWRAGVYNEQFF. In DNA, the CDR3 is TGTGCCAGCTGGAGAGCAGGGGTTTACAATGAGCAGTTCTTC.

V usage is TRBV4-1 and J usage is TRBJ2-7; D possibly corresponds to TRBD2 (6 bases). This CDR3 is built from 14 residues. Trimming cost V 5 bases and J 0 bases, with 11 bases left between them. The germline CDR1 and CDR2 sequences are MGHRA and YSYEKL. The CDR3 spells CASSTRESSYEQYF. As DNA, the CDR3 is TGCGCCAGCAGCACCCGGGAGAGCTCCTACGAGCAGTACTTC.

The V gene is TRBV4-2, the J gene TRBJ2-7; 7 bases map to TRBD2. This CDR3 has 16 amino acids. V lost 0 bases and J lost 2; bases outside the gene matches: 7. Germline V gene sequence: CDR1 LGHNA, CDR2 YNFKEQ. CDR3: CASSQEFGLAAYEQYF. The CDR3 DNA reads TGTGCCAGCAGCCAAGAATTTGGCCTAGCGGCCTACGAGCAGTACTTC.

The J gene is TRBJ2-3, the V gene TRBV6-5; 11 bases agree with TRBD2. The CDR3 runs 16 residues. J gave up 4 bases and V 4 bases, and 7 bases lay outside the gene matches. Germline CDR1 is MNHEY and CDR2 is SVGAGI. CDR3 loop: CASSSRGSGGADTQYF. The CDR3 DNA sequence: TGTGCCAGCAGTTCTCGGGGTAGCGGGGGGGCAGATACGCAGTATTTT.

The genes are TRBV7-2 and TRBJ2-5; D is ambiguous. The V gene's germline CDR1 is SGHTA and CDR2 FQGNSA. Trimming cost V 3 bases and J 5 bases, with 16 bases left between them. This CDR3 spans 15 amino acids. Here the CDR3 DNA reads TGTGCCAGCAGCTTCGGTAAAGGAGCCCCGGAGACCCAGTACTTC. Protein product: CASSFGKGAPETQYF.